The clone carrying this T cell receptor beta chain has only a few counts. The target antigen is unknown. The sample originates from a study of T cell repertoires in cytomegalovirus infection. TCRdb called the reads again in MiXCR, with one record for every CDR3 protein. The sample includes about 310,000 distinct CDR3 sequences, approximately 25% of them seen just once. This receptor was identified in a human donor in good health (CMV status not recorded). Some clones in this sample may be carry-over from other donors' samples. The material was cultured PBMCs, obtained from culture after CMV antigen stimulation.

CDR3 nucleotide sequence: TGTGCCAGCAGCTTATCGGGCCAAACCTACGAGCAGTACTTC. Translating it yields CASSLSGQTYEQYF. V usage is TRBV7-2 and J usage is TRBJ2-7; D not certain. V dropped 2 bases and J dropped 2 bases, with 10 bases sitting between them. Germline-derived CDR1 and CDR2 are SGHTA and FQGNSA. The CDR3 spans 14 residues. Together with reference TRBV7-2 and TRBJ2-7, the CDR3 gives the full variable domain: GAGVSQSPSNKVTEKGKDVELRCDPISGHTALYWYRQSLGQGLEFLIYFQGNSAPDKSGLPSDRFSAERTGGSVSTLTIQRTQQEDSAVYLCASSLSGQTYEQYFGPGTRLTVT.